This T cell receptor (beta chain) was observed in a study of T cells in Graves' hyperthyroidism and ophthalmopathy (dated by TCRdb to between 2017 and 2020). Notes on the research overall: To identify distinguishing TCR V-J signatures, a discovery cohort of around 100 patients was used, comprising 40 to 45 with Graves' ophthalmopathy and 57 with stable Graves' hyperthyroidism. Prospective prediction of ophthalmopathy was tested in an independent validation cohort consisting of 18 to 20 hyperthyroidism patients and approximately 16 patients who later progressed to ophthalmopathy. The approximately 90 discovery patients were divided at random into training and test sets in a 7:3 ratio. Thyroid tissue and blood T-cell repertoires from more than five Graves' hyperthyroidism patients were also compared in the study. Once sampling was done, hyperthyroidism patients were given methimazole at a starting dose of 30 mg daily, whereas ophthalmopathy patients were given high-dose intravenous methylprednisolone. The paper describes TCR Vbeta CDR3 sequencing of some 130 peripheral blood samples, made up of 43 ophthalmopathy patients, roughly 72 hyperthyroidism patients and around 17 progressor patients.

Stable Graves' hyperthyroidism was defined as the absence of progression to ophthalmopathy over 18 months of follow-up. Hyperthyroidism patients were aged 18 to 65 years and newly diagnosed, with disease duration of less than 2 months. Patients with uncontrolled infections, other autoimmune diseases, pregnancy or lactation were excluded. Diagnoses were based on clinical symptoms, serum thyroxine and TRAb, thyroid ultrasound and orbital computed tomography. Trizol reagent was used to extract total RNA, and RNA quality was then checked on an Agilent 2100 Bioanalyzer. General findings and caveats noted by the study authors: Ophthalmopathy was separated from stable hyperthyroidism by a 13 V-J signature model, with around 88% sensitivity and roughly 81% specificity obtained in cross-validation and 80%/75% obtained in testing. In validation, the model predicted progression to ophthalmopathy a median of roughly 6.5 months before onset, with 65% to 71% sensitivity and 72.22% specificity. No statistical method was used to set the sample size in advance, and investigators knew the group allocation. Blood samples also contained most of the expanded thyroid clonotypes (frequency above 0.001), which suggests that blood repertoires may reflect thyroid immune responses.

This clonotype has only one observation. What antigen it recognizes has not been identified. No much larger clonotype is one base removed from it; base qualities were not supplied. One read amounts to weak evidence. TCR beta CDR3 regions were amplified from RNA transcripts. The first round of RT-PCR for the TCR CDR3 was performed with the HTBI primer set and the Qiagen OneStep RT-PCR kit. Libraries were constructed in a second round of multiplex PCR, after which size selection and purification were carried out. Paired-end sequencing of the libraries was performed with 100 bp reads on an Illumina HiSeq2000. From the authors' description of their analysis: SOAPnuke was used to process the raw data, with reads discarded if the reads contained adapters or uncalled bases, had a mean Phred below 15, or lacked an exact constant-primer or identifier match. COPE v1.2.5 was used to merge high-quality paired reads, and clonotypes were defined as unique nucleotide sequences. Clonotypes were aligned to IMGT TRBV, TRBD and TRBJ reference segments using MiTCR v1.1. The analysis included only V-J combinations with a frequency above 0.0001, which together covered 99% to 99.2% of the repertoires. A TCS score was defined as the ratio of F50 (clonal expansion) to E x V (chaos), with BLOSUM62-based TCRdist applied between CDR3 peptides within each V-J. Welch's t-statistics and random forest reduced roughly 530 V-J features to 10 to 15, which were used in a naive Bayes classifier (R e1071). TCRdb redid the processing of the public reads, applying fastp at Q25 and MiXCR, and retained in-frame beta chains. Rows with one shared CDR3 protein collapse into an entry with the most common genes and DNA. What appears here as the V and J calls and clone size reflects TCRdb's work, not the paper's. Within this sample are about 560,000 distinct CDR3 sequences, with under 60% of them counted one time only. The ten most abundant clones make up approximately 8.2% of the sample.

The receptor's source is a woman between 18 and 30 years old with Graves' hyperthyroidism. Donor details come from another sample of the same person, matched by shared clones. Sample: peripheral blood or thyroid tissue (not recorded which).

The CDR3 region has the sequence CASSYRLTPNTEAFF. The DNA sequence is given as TGCGCCAGCAGCTACCGTCTGACACCGAACACTGAAGCTTTCTTT. This sequence uses TRBV4-1 and TRBJ1-1; no confident D gene assignment can be made. According to the germline V gene, CDR1 reads MGHRA and CDR2 reads YSYEKL. The CDR3 contains 15 residues, cysteine and phenylalanine counted. CDR3 DNA is the only sequence kept; it has 45 bases, read in frame from the first base. V and J lose 5 bases and 1 base, and a span of 14 bases separates them.